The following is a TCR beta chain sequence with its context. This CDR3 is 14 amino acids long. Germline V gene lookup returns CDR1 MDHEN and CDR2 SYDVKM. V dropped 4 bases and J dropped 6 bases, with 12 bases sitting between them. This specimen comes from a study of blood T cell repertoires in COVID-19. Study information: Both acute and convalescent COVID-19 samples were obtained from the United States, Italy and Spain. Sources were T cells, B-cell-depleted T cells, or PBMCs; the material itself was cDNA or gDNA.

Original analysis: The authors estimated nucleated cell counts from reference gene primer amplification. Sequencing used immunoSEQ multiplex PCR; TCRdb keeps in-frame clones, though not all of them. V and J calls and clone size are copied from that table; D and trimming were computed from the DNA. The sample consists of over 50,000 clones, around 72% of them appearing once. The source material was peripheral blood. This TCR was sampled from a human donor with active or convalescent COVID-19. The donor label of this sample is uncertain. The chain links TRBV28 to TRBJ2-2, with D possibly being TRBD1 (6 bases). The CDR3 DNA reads TGTGCCAGCAGTTCCGCAGGGGTTGCCGGGGAGCTGTTTTTT. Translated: CASSSAGVAGELFF.